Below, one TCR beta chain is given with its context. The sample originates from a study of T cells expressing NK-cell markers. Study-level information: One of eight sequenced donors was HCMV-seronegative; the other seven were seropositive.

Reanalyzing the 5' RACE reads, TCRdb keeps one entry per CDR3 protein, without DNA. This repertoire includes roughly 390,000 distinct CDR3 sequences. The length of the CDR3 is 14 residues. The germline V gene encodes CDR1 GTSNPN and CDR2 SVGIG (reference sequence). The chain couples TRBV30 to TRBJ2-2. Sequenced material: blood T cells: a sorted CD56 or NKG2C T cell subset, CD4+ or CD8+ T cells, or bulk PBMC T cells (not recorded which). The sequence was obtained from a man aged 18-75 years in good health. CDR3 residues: CAWSGTLATGELFF.